The rows below give T cell receptor beta chains drawn from one sample of a study of shared clonotypes between healthy human individuals. The table came from immunoSEQ multiplex PCR; TCRdb's copy has only in-frame clones and leaves some out. The data contain 500,000 to 700,000 clones, 85% to 95% of them singletons. The sequencing input was naive CD8+ T cells sorted from blood. The receptors here all came from a woman aged 25 to 45 in good health. Each CDR3 is given with its conserved first and last residue. The order of the fields is clone size, V gene, J gene, CDR3 protein. Clone size, where shown, is once, few, many, or a class for clones that have expanded.

>-|TRBV7-9|TRBJ2-3
CASSLEGSDTQYF
>-|TRBV7-6|TRBJ2-2
CASSRDRLAGDTGELFF
>-|TRBV28|TRBJ2-1
CASSLSLAGDNEQLF
>-|TRBV28|TRBJ1-5
CASRENSNQPQHF
>-|TRBV19|TRBJ1-2
CASSIDRNYGYTF
>-|TRBV18|TRBJ1-1
CASSPLERADTEAFF
>-|TRBV27|TRBJ2-1
CASSLSPAGDYNEQFF
>-|TRBV27|TRBJ2-7
CASSFGGDRPYEQYF
>-|TRBV2|TRBJ2-7
CASSGALYEQYF
>-|TRBV9|TRBJ2-7
CASSVGSLYEQYF
>-|TRBV9|TRBJ1-4
CASSSRQGDEKLFF
>-|TRBV28|TRBJ2-7
CASSSAQGREQYF
>-|TRBV29-1|TRBJ2-7
CSVVTTYEQYF
>-|TRBV4-2|TRBJ1-1
CASSQVTGVYTEAFF
>-|TRBV6-1|TRBJ1-2
CASSEWRQGGNYGYTF
>few|TRBV7-9|TRBJ2-7
CASLTSGRPEQYF
>-|TRBV6-5|TRBJ2-5
CASSYHQGAQETQYF
>once|TRBV29-1|TRBJ2-1
CSVDRGTRNEQFF
>few|TRBV6-5|TRBJ1-5
CASSQDRGDQPQHF
>-|TRBV28|TRBJ2-5
CASSAQGFQETQYF
>-|TRBV5-1|TRBJ2-7
CASSLGADSYEQYF
>-|TRBV2|TRBJ1-1
CASSEAGGSMNTEAFF
>-|TRBV6-1|TRBJ1-1
CASSEGRPSPEAFF
>-|TRBV27|TRBJ2-7
CASSLAGSGYEQYF
>-|TRBV27|TRBJ2-7
CASSLYGRAYEQYF
>-|TRBV13|TRBJ2-7
CASSTLAGEQYF
>once|TRBV4-1|TRBJ2-1
CASSQLAGPDNEQFF
>-|TRBV10-2|TRBJ2-2
CATFSRSTGELFF
>-|TRBV7-8|TRBJ1-2
CASSLGSGWDYGYTF
>-|TRBV13|TRBJ1-1
CASSLKVTEAFF
>-|TRBV27|TRBJ1-2
CASWTGVGYTF
>-|TRBV10-3|TRBJ2-7
CANSATSGSSYEQYF
>-|TRBV28|TRBJ2-7
CASARRGSSYEQYF
>-|TRBV15|TRBJ2-7
CATSRGGPGHRPYEQYF
>-|TRBV11-2|TRBJ2-3
CASNPIAGGVDTQYF
>-|TRBV11-2|TRBJ2-7
CASSRTGGYEQYF
>-|TRBV7-8|TRBJ2-1
CASNQGAGLSYNEQFF
>-|TRBV5-4|TRBJ2-3
CASSLNGGLDTQYF
>-|TRBV28|TRBJ2-3
CASSLPVVWGAGTDTQYF
>-|TRBV11-2|TRBJ1-1
CASSSPRDRVEPEAFF
>-|TRBV4-1|TRBJ2-7
CASSQGSGTSVYEQYF
>-|TRBV15|TRBJ1-3
CATSRAGRTGTIYF
>-|TRBV7-9|TRBJ2-1
CASSPPGQGPREQFF
>-|TRBV28|TRBJ1-3
CASSWTGSGNTIYF